The 17 T cell receptor beta chains reported below all come from one sample, sequenced in a study of CD8 T cells in ankylosing spondylitis. MiXCR, run by TCRdb on the 5' RACE reads, gives a single entry per CDR3 protein. The sample holds 150,000 to 200,000 distinct CDR3 sequences, under 15% seen once. The sample taken for sequencing was blood, either unsorted or a sorted T cell fraction (not recorded which). These receptors originate from a female donor with ankylosing spondylitis or in good health (not recorded which).

Notes on this clonotype: This clone may be a read error of a much larger clone one base away. The chain has TRBV12-3 or TRBV12-4 and TRBJ1-4; 7 nucleotides agree with TRBD1. CDR3 length equals 14 residues. This CDR3 reads CASSNRGANGKLFF. DNA for the CDR3: TGTGCCAGCAGTAACAGGGGAGCAAATGGAAAACTGTTTTTT.

This clonotype was detected ten times or more. The chain uses TRBV5-1 and TRBJ1-5; maybe TRBD1 (6 bases). The V gene lost 4 bases and the J gene lost 4 bases, with 12 bases spanning the gap. The germline CDR1 and CDR2 sequences are SGHRS and YFSETQ. This CDR3 spans 14 amino acids. CDR3 nucleotides: TGCGCCAGCAGCCTAACAGACAGGAATCAGCCCCAGCATTTT. Translated: CASSLTDRNQPQHF.

V gene TRBV10-3 combines with J gene TRBJ2-7; no reliable D call. Per germline, CDR1 ENHRY and CDR2 SYGVKD. Trimming took 4 bases from V and 4 from J, leaving 5 bases between them. There are 11 residues in the CDR3. The DNA for the CDR3 is TGTGCCATCAGTGTTAATTACGAGCAGTACTTC. This gives the protein CAISVNYEQYF.

This clonotype occurred many times. This chain connects TRBV7-2 to TRBJ1-2; TRBD1 matches at 9 bases. Germline values: CDR1 SGHTA, CDR2 FQGNSA. V shed 4 bases and J 11 bases; nucleotides not matched to a gene: 11. This CDR3 is 14 amino acids long. The CDR3 nucleotides read TGTGCCAGCAGCTCCACCTCCGGGACAGGGAAATACACCTTC. Its translation: CASSSTSGTGKYTF. Drawing the rest from reference TRBV7-2 and TRBJ1-2, the complete variable domain is GAGVSQSPSNKVTEKGKDVELRCDPISGHTALYWYRQSLGQGLEFLIYFQGNSAPDKSGLPSDRFSAERTGGSVSTLTIQRTQQEDSAVYLCASSSTSGTGKYTFGSGTRLTVV.

This clonotype was seen ten or more times. This chain's CDR3 is CASSLGVGQPNQPQHF. The CDR3 nucleotides read TGTGCCAGCAGCTTAGGTGTGGGACAGCCCAATCAGCCCCAGCATTTT. The chain joins TRBV7-2 to TRBJ1-5; TRBD1 matches at 7 bases. After removal of 1 base from V and 3 bases from J, the junction contained 6 bases not matched to a gene. The germline CDR1 and CDR2 sequences are SGHTA and FQGNSA. This CDR3 spans 16 amino acids.

This clonotype was counted a few times. The chain uses TRBV7-3 and TRBJ2-1; possible D gene TRBD2, 6 bases. The V gene lost 2 bases and the J gene lost 0 bases, with 11 bases spanning the gap. Germline CDR1 reads SGHTA; CDR2 reads FQGTGA. This CDR3 spans 16 amino acids. This CDR3 is CASSLFGGGSYNEQFF. The CDR3 coding sequence is TGTGCCAGCAGCTTATTTGGGGGAGGCTCCTACAATGAGCAGTTCTTC.

This clonotype was recorded many times. The genes are TRBV27 and TRBJ1-6; D gene ambiguous. V lost 8 bases, J lost 9 bases, and 20 bases lay in between. The CDR3 is 15 amino acids. Germline-derived CDR1 and CDR2 are MNHEY and SMNVEV (reference sequence). This CDR3 reads CASDKSGHRGSPLHF. Here the CDR3 DNA reads TGTGCCAGCGACAAGAGTGGGCATCGGGGTTCACCCCTCCACTTT.

Concerning this clonotype: This may arise from a read error, as a much more abundant clone is one base away. The chain carries TRBV6-2 or TRBV6-3 and TRBJ1-6; no reliable D call. Germline CDR1 is MNHEY and CDR2 is SVGEGT. Trimming stripped 0 bases from V and 13 bases from J, with 10 bases between. The CDR3 loop spans 13 amino acids. The CDR3 reads CASSYSDVMPLHF. The CDR3 DNA sequence: TGTGCCAGCAGTTACTCGGACGTGATGCCCCTCCACTTT.

This clonotype was seen a few times. The CDR3 region is CASSWTGPLSTNEKLFF. The CDR3 bases are TGTGCCAGCAGTTGGACAGGGCCCCTATCAACTAATGAAAAACTGTTTTTT. The chain has TRBV12-3 or TRBV12-4 and TRBJ1-4; 8 nucleotides agree with TRBD1. The ends lost 4 bases at V and 0 bases at J; junction bases unmatched: 7. The CDR3 loop spans 17 amino acids.

This chain connects TRBV19 to TRBJ1-1, with TRBD1 as a possible D gene (6 bases). Between the trimmed V and J ends, which lost 7 bases and 0 bases, there was a span of 15 bases. CDR1 is LNHDA and CDR2 is SQIVND in the germline V gene (reference sequence). The CDR3 is 15 amino acids. CDR3 sequence: CASKATDSLNTEAFF. CDR3 nucleotide sequence: TGTGCCAGTAAGGCAACGGACAGCTTGAACACTGAAGCTTTCTTT.

This clonotype was seen many times. The rearrangement uses TRBV20-1 and TRBJ1-1; 9 nucleotides line up with TRBD1. V lost 0 bases to trimming and J lost 3 bases; unmatched junction nucleotides: 2. Germline V CDR1 and CDR2: DFQATT, SNEGSKA (reference sequence). CDR3 length equals 14 residues. Here the CDR3 DNA reads TGCAGTGCTAGAGATAGGGACAGGGACACTGAAGCTTTCTTT. It encodes CSARDRDRDTEAFF.

The chain employs TRBV21-1 and TRBJ2-7; the D call in the table, TRBD2, was not verified against the DNA. TRBV21-1 is an annotated pseudogene. The CDR3 runs 15 residues. The CDR3 region is CASSKVPAGNNEQYF. As DNA, the CDR3 is TGTGCCAGCAGCAAAGTCCCAGCGGGAAACAACGAGCAGTACTTC.

This clonotype came up many times. The V and J genes are TRBV28 and TRBJ1-2; D not resolved. Germline V CDR1 and CDR2: MDHEN, SYDVKM. Between the trimmed V and J ends, which lost 6 bases and 3 bases, there was a span of 17 bases. The CDR3 has 15 amino acids. The CDR3 coding sequence is TGTGCCAGCAGCCGGAGGGATCGGGGAGACTATGGCTACACCTTC. Translation: CASSRRDRGDYGYTF.

This clonotype has more than one count but fewer than ten. This sequence joins TRBV6-5 and TRBJ2-5, with D hard to call. V gave up 3 bases and J gave up 2 bases, with 7 bases separating them. The CDR3 consists of 13 residues. Germline V CDR1 and CDR2: MNHEY, SVGAGI. In DNA, the CDR3 is TGTGCCAGCAGTTATACAGTGCAAGAGACCCAGTACTTC. Translation gives CASSYTVQETQYF.

This clonotype showed up many times. This rearrangement joins TRBV5-6 to TRBJ2-1, with 7 bases matching TRBD2. The CDR3 spans 14 residues. Germline CDR1 reads SGHDT; CDR2 reads YYEEEE. V shed 3 bases, J shed 0 bases, and the junction held 0 bases outside the gene matches. The CDR3 region is CASSSGGSYNEQFF. The CDR3 DNA is TGTGCCAGCAGCTCGGGAGGCTCCTACAATGAGCAGTTCTTC.

This clonotype was counted at least ten times. The chain couples TRBV20-1 to TRBJ2-7, with TRBD1 identical over 9 bases. CDR3 length equals 12 residues. J lost 7 bases, V lost 5 bases, and 6 bases had no gene match. Germline-derived CDR1 and CDR2 are DFQATT and SNEGSKA (reference sequence). The CDR3 DNA follows: TGCAGTGCTGGACAGGGGATAGGGGAGCAGTACTTC. Protein sequence: CSAGQGIGEQYF.

Many counts were recorded for this clonotype. The chain employs TRBV18 and TRBJ2-7, with TRBD2 as a possible D gene (5 bases). Germline V gene sequence: CDR1 KGHSH, CDR2 LQKENI. The CDR3 sequence is 15 residues long. V gave up 0 bases and J gave up 4 bases, with 13 bases separating them. As DNA, the CDR3 is TGTGCCAGCTCACCACCGCGGGCGGAGGCATACGAGCAGTACTTC. It encodes CASSPPRAEAYEQYF.